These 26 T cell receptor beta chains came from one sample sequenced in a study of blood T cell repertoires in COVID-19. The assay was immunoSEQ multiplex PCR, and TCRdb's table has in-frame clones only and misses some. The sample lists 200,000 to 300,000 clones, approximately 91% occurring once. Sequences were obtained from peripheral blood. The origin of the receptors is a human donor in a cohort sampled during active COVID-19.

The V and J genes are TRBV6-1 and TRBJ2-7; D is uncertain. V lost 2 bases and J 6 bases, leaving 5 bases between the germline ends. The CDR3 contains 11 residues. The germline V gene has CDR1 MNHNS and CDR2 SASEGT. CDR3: CASSEFREQYF. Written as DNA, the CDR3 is TGTGCCAGCAGTGAATTCCGCGAGCAGTACTTC.

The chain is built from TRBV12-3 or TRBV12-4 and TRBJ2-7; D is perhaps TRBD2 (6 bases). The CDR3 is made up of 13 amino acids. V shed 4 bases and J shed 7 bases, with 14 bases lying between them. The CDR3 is CASSSSLAGEQYF. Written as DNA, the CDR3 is TGTGCCAGCAGTTCTAGTCTCGCGGGGGAGCAGTACTTC.

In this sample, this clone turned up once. The CDR3: CSTGGTGRGYGYTF. The DNA of the CDR3 is TGCAGCACAGGAGGGACGGGCCGCGGCTATGGCTACACCTTC. The genes are TRBV29-1 and TRBJ1-2; possibly TRBD1 for D (5 bases). CDR1 SQVTM and CDR2 ANQGSEA come from the germline V gene. Trimming removed 8 bases from V and 4 bases from J, with 20 bases in between. The length of the CDR3 is 14 residues.

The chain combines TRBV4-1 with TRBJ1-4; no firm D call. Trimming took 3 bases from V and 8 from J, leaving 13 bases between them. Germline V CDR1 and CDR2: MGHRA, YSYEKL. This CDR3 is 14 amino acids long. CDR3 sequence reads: CASSQPGSWEKLFF. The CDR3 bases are TGCGCCAGCAGCCAGCCGGGAAGCTGGGAAAAACTGTTTTTT.

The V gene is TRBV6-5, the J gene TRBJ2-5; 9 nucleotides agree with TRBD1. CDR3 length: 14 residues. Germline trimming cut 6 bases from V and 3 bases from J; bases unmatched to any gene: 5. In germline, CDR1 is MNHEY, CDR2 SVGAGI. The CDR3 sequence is CASSWTGDEETQYF. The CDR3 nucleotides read TGTGCCAGCAGCTGGACAGGGGACGAAGAGACCCAGTACTTC.

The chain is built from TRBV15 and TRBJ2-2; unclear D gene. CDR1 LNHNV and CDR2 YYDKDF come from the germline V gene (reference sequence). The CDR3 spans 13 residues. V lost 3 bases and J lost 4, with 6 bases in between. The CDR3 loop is CATSSHVTGELFF. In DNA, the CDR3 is TGTGCCACCAGCAGCCATGTCACCGGGGAGCTGTTTTTT.

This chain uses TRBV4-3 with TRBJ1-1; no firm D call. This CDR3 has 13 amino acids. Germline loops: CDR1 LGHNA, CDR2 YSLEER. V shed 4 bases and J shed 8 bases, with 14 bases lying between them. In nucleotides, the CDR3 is TGCGCCAGCAGCCGATTTGCCCTGACAGAAGCTTTCTTT. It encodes CASSRFALTEAFF.

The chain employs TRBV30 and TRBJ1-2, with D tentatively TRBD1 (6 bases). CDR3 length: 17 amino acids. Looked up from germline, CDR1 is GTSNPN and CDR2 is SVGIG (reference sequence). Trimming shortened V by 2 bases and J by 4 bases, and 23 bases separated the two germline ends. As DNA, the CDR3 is TGTGCCTGGAGTCCCCTCGAAGATCTCGGGACACCCTATGGCTACACCTTC. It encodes CAWSPLEDLGTPYGYTF.

The CDR3 loop reads CASSPISYEQYF. In nucleotides, the CDR3 is TGTGCCAGCAGCCCTATCTCCTACGAGCAGTACTTC. This chain joins TRBV7-2 and TRBJ2-7, with D uncertain. CDR1 is SGHTA, CDR2 FQGNSA, per germline. There are 12 residues in the CDR3. Trimming cost V 5 bases and J 0 bases, with 5 bases left between them. Full variable domain (rest looked up from reference TRBV7-2 and TRBJ2-7): GAGVSQSPSNKVTEKGKDVELRCDPISGHTALYWYRQSLGQGLEFLIYFQGNSAPDKSGLPSDRFSAERTGGSVSTLTIQRTQQEDSAVYLCASSPISYEQYFGPGTRLTVT.

CDR3 DNA: TGTGCCAGCAGCTTAATGCCCACAGGCTCCTACGAGCAGTACTTC. This translates into CASSLMPTGSYEQYF. The chain uses TRBV7-2 and TRBJ2-7, with TRBD1 as a possible D gene (5 bases). The V gene lost 2 bases and the J gene lost 0 bases, with 11 bases spanning the gap. Germline V lookup: CDR1 SGHTA, CDR2 FQGNSA. The CDR3 runs 15 residues. Using reference TRBV7-2 and TRBJ2-7 for the parts outside the CDR3, the full variable domain is GAGVSQSPSNKVTEKGKDVELRCDPISGHTALYWYRQSLGQGLEFLIYFQGNSAPDKSGLPSDRFSAERTGGSVSTLTIQRTQQEDSAVYLCASSLMPTGSYEQYFGPGTRLTVT.

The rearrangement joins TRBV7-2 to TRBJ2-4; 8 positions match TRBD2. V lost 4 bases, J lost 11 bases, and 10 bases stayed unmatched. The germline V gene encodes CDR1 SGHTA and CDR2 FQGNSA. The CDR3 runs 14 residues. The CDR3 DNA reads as TGTGCCAGCAGCTCGGGAGGGGGTAGCGGGCTTCAGTACTTC. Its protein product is CASSSGGGSGLQYF.

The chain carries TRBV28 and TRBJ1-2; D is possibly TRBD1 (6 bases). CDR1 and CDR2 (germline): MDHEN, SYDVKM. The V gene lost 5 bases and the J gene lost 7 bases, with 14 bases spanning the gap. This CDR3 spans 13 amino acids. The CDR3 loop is CASSPQGSFGYTF. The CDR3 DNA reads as TGTGCCAGCAGTCCCCAGGGGTCCTTTGGCTACACCTTC.

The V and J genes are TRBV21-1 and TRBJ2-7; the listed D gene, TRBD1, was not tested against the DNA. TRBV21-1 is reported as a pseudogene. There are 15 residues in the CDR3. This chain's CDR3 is CASSKGWGCPYEQYF. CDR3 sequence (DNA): TGTGCCAGCAGCAAAGGCTGGGGCTGTCCTTACGAGCAGTACTTC.

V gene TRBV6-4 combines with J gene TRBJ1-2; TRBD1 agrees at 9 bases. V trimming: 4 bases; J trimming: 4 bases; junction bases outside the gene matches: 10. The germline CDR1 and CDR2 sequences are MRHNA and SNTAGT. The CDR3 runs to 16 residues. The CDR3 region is CASSAVWDRESYGYTF. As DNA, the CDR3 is TGTGCCAGCAGTGCAGTATGGGACAGGGAGAGCTATGGCTACACCTTC.

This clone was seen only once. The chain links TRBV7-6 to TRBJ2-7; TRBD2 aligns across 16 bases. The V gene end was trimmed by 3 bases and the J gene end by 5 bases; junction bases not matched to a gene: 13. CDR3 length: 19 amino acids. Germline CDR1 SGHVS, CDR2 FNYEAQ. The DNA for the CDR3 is TGTGCCAGCAGCTTGGGAGAACCGGGACTAGCGGGAGGGCCCGACGAGCAGTACTTC. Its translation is CASSLGEPGLAGGPDEQYF.

CDR3 loop: CASSLGPQGYGYTF. CDR3 nucleotides: TGTGCCAGCAGCTTAGGGCCCCAGGGCTATGGCTACACCTTC. This chain joins TRBV11-2 and TRBJ1-2; D is possibly TRBD1 (5 bases). CDR1 and CDR2 (germline): SGHAT, FQNNGV. The V end was cut by 1 base, the J end by 4 bases, with 10 bases between. This CDR3 has 14 amino acids.

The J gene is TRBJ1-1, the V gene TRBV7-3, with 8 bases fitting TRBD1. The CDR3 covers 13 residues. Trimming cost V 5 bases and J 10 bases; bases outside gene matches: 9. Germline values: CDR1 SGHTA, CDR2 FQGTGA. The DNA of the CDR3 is TGTGCCAGCAGCACTGGACAGGGTCTTAGAGCTTTCTTT. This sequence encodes CASSTGQGLRAFF.

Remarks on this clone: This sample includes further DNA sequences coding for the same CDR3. CDR3 DNA sequence: TGTGCCAGCTCACCACGACAGGGCGAGACCCAGTACTTC. Amino acids: CASSPRQGETQYF. This chain connects TRBV18 to TRBJ2-5, with 7 nucleotides matching TRBD1. There are 13 residues in the CDR3. The V segment lost 1 base and the J segment 5 bases; nucleotides outside the gene matches: 1. Germline lookup yields CDR1 KGHSH and CDR2 LQKENI.

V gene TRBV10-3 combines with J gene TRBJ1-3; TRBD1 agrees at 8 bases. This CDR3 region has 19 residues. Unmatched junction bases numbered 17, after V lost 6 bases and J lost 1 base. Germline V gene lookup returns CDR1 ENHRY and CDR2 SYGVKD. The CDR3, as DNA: TGTGCCATCAGGGGACCGGGACAGGTCCTTATATCGTCTGGAAACACCATATATTTT. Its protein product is CAIRGPGQVLISSGNTIYF.

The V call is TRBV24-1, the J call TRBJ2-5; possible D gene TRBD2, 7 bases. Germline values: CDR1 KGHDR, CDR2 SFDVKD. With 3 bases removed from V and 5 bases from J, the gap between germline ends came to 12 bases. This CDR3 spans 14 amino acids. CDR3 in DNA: TGTGCCACCAGTGATACGGGGGGCGGGGAGACCCAGTACTTC. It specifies CATSDTGGGETQYF.

The CDR3, as DNA: TGCGCCAGCAGCCAGAGTCGGGTATCCTACGAGCAGTACTTC. This codes for CASSQSRVSYEQYF. The rearrangement uses TRBV4-3 and TRBJ2-7; no clear D. Trimming removed 3 bases from V and 1 base from J, with 10 bases in between. CDR3 size: 14 residues. Germline V gene lookup returns CDR1 LGHNA and CDR2 YSLEER.

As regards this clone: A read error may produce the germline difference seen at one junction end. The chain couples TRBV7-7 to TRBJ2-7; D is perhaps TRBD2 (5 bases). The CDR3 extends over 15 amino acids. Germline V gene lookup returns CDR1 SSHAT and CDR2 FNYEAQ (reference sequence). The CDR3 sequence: CASSFGLESSYEQYF. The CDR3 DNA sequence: TGTGCTAGCAGCTTCGGACTTGAAAGCTCCTACGAGCAGTACTTC.

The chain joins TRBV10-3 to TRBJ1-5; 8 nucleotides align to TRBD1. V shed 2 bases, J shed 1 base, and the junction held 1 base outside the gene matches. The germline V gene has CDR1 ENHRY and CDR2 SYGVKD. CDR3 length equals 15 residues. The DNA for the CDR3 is TGTGCCATCAGTGAGACAGGGGGAAGCAATCAGCCCCAGCATTTT. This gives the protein CAISETGGSNQPQHF.

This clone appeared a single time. CDR3: CASRGTGKNIQYF. CDR3 in DNA: TGCGCCAGCAGAGGGACAGGGAAGAACATTCAGTACTTC. The chain has TRBV23-1 and TRBJ2-4; 9 bases line up with TRBD1. TRBV23-1 is labeled an ORF, and its function is uncertain. This CDR3 comprises 13 residues. V gave up 6 bases and J gave up 7 bases; unmatched junction bases: 4.

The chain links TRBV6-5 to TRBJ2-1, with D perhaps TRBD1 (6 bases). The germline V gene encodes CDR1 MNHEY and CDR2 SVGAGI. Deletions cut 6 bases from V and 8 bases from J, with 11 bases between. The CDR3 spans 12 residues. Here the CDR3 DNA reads TGTGCCAGCAGACTCCCAGGGGATGAGCAGTTCTTC. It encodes CASRLPGDEQFF.

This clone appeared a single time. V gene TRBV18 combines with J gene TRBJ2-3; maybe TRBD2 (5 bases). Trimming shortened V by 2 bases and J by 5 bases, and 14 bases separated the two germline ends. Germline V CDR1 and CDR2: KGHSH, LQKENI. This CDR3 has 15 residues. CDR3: CASSPSSTGGDTQYF. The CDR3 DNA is TGTGCCAGCTCACCATCCTCCACCGGAGGAGATACGCAGTATTTT.